These 13 T cell receptor beta chains were sequenced from one sample in a study of cytomegalovirus exposure and HLA in healthy donors. The PCR ran on 60 Vbeta and 13 Jbeta primers. Sequenced by immunoSEQ multiplex PCR; TCRdb stores in-frame clones only, minus some. This sample has under 150,000 clones; around 78% occur once, and the top ten carry around 1.9%. The sample comprised PBMCs. These TCRs come from a woman aged 45 to 65 in good health and CMV-seronegative.

This chain links TRBV30 with TRBJ2-7, with 8 nucleotides matching TRBD2. Germline CDR1 reads GTSNPN; CDR2 reads SVGIG (reference sequence). The CDR3 runs to 13 residues. J lost 9 bases, V lost 2 bases, and 9 bases had no gene match. The CDR3: CAWSPLAGSPQYV. DNA for the CDR3: TGTGCCTGGAGTCCATTAGCGGGGAGCCCGCAGTACGTC.

The CDR3 DNA is TGTGCCAGCAGTCCCCTACCCCCTCTACACTACGAGCAGTACGTC. It is translated as CASSPLPPLHYEQYV. The chain recombines TRBV27 with TRBJ2-7, with D uncertain. CDR3 length: 15 residues. CDR1 and CDR2 from the germline V gene are MNHEY and SMNVEV (reference sequence). V was cut by 5 bases and J by 3 bases, with 17 bases left in between.

The chain couples TRBV7-9 to TRBJ2-6; 9 bases are a match to TRBD1. V gave up 3 bases and J gave up 2 bases; unmatched junction bases: 11. The CDR3 sequence is 19 residues long. Per germline, CDR1 SEHNR and CDR2 FQNEAQ (reference sequence). The CDR3 spells CASSFSLETGGTGANVLTF. The CDR3 DNA reads TGTGCCAGCAGCTTTAGTCTTGAGACAGGGGGGACTGGGGCCAACGTCCTGACTTTC.

This sequence joins TRBV4-3 and TRBJ2-3, with D unclear. With 4 bases removed from V and 2 bases from J, the gap between germline ends came to 19 bases. The germline gives CDR1 LGHNA, CDR2 YSLEER. The CDR3 totals 17 residues. CDR3 bases: TGCGCCAGCAGCCCGTCCCTCAATTGGGCCTACACAGATACGCAGTATTTT. Its protein is CASSPSLNWAYTDTQYF.

V gene TRBV28 combines with J gene TRBJ1-2, with 11 bases aligning to TRBD1. The CDR3 runs 15 residues. The trim removed 5 bases at V and 8 bases at J, leaving 10 bases unmatched. The germline gives CDR1 MDHEN, CDR2 SYDVKM. CDR3 region: CASSPLGQGALGYTF. CDR3 bases: TGTGCCAGCAGTCCACTTGGACAGGGGGCGTTGGGCTACACCTTC.

The chain has TRBV4-1 and TRBJ1-1, with no clear D. Germline V gene data show CDR1 as MGHRA and CDR2 as YSYEKL. The CDR3 is 15 amino acids. Trimming pared 3 bases from V and 5 bases from J, leaving 16 bases between. The CDR3 reads CASSHPSPGRTEAFF. The CDR3 DNA reads as TGCGCCAGCAGCCACCCCTCCCCTGGCAGAACTGAAGCTTTCTTT.

The chain carries TRBV19 and TRBJ1-1, with a weak D call TRBD1 (5 bases). Germline V gene data show CDR1 as LNHDA and CDR2 as SQIVND (reference sequence). V lost 4 bases and J lost 9, with 9 bases in between. This CDR3 region has 11 residues. The CDR3 loop reads CASSTNRKAFF. CDR3 nucleotide sequence: TGTGCCAGTAGTACAAACAGGAAAGCTTTCTTT.

The CDR3 bases are TGCAGTGCAGTTCGGGGGGGCGAGCAGTACTTC. Amino acids: CSAVRGGEQYF. This chain links TRBV20-1 with TRBJ2-7; TRBD2 agrees at 8 bases. The junction had 4 bases not matched to a gene; V was cut back by 6 bases and J by 6 bases. Germline assignment: CDR1 DFQATT and CDR2 SNEGSKA (reference sequence). The CDR3 runs 11 residues.

CDR3 sequence reads: CASSRDAYGGETQYF. In DNA form, the CDR3 reads TGTGCCAGCAGCCGGGACGCCTATGGAGGGGAGACCCAGTACTTC. The rearrangement links TRBV6-1 to TRBJ2-5; possibly TRBD2 for D (6 bases). Trimming pared 6 bases from V and 5 bases from J, leaving 19 bases between. The length of the CDR3 is 15 residues. CDR1 and CDR2 from the germline V gene are MNHNS and SASEGT.

CDR3 amino acids: CASSRLGGGTYEQYV. CDR3 DNA: TGTGCCAGCAGCCGGCTGGGTGGAGGCACCTACGAGCAGTACGTC. The genes are TRBV27 and TRBJ2-7, with D possibly matching TRBD2 (5 bases). V shed 6 bases and J shed 2 bases, with 17 bases lying between them. The CDR3 is 15 amino acids. Germline values: CDR1 MNHEY, CDR2 SMNVEV (reference sequence).

The chain carries TRBV10-3 and TRBJ2-3; 10 nucleotides match TRBD2. V was pared by 6 bases and J by 4 bases, with 7 bases of the junction left unmatched. Germline V gene lookup returns CDR1 ENHRY and CDR2 SYGVKD. The CDR3 is 15 amino acids. The CDR3 is CAIRTAGGRPDTQYF. CDR3 coding DNA: TGTGCCATCAGGACAGCGGGAGGGAGGCCAGATACGCAGTATTTT.

V is TRBV9 and J is TRBJ2-3, with TRBD1 identical over 7 bases. There are 15 residues in the CDR3. Germline CDR1 SGDLS, CDR2 YYNGEE. The V segment lost 1 base and the J segment 4 bases; nucleotides outside the gene matches: 6. CDR3 residues: CASSVLRGMADTQYF. Written as DNA, the CDR3 is TGTGCCAGCAGCGTACTCAGGGGGATGGCAGATACGCAGTATTTT.

The V gene is TRBV4-3, the J gene TRBJ1-2; D remains ambiguous. The length of the CDR3 is 16 residues. Germline V gives CDR1 LGHNA, CDR2 YSLEER. V was cut by 0 bases and J by 3 bases, with 14 bases left in between. The CDR3 region is CASSQENSEDDYGYTF. CDR3 bases: TGCGCCAGCAGCCAAGAGAATTCAGAGGATGACTATGGCTACACCTTC.